This T cell receptor (beta chain) was obtained from a study of identical twins. Notes on the study in general: Within cord blood, abundant beta clonotypes carried fewer insertions, but memory repertoires showed no such trend.

Using its own MiXCR run on the 5' RACE reads, TCRdb lists one record per CDR3 protein. This repertoire shows just under 650,000 distinct CDR3 sequences, around 7.4% found once; its top ten account for 1.6%. Germline V lookup: CDR1 LGHDT, CDR2 YNNKEL (reference sequence). The CDR3 spans 16 residues. J was trimmed by 5 bases and V by 4 bases; bases with no gene match: 10. This clonotype was seen only a few times. Antigen specificity is unknown. These records were also assigned to another study, of yellow fever vaccine responses in identical twins.

What was sequenced was PBMCs. The J gene is TRBJ2-1, the V gene TRBV3-1, with TRBD2 matching 8 bases. The sequence came from a woman between 18 and 29 years old in good health. The chain's CDR3 is CASSPRFGGGDNEQFF. The CDR3 coding sequence is TGTGCCAGCAGCCCACGTTTCGGGGGGGGGGACAATGAGCAGTTCTTC.